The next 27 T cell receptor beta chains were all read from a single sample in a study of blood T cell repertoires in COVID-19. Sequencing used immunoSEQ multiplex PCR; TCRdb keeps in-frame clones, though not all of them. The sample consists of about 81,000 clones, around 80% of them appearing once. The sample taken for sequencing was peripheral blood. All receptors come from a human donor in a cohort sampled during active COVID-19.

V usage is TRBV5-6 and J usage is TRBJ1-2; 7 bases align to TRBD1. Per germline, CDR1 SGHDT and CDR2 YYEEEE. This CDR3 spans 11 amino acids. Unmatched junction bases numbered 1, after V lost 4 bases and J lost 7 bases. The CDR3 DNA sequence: TGTGCCAGCAGCACAGGGGTTGGCTACACCTTC. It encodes CASSTGVGYTF.

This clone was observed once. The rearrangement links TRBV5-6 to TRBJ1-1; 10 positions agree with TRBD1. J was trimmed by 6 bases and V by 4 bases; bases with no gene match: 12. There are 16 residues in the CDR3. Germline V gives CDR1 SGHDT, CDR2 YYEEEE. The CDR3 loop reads CASSAGPGQGLPEAFF. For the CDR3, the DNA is TGTGCCAGCAGCGCTGGCCCGGGACAGGGGTTACCTGAAGCTTTCTTT.

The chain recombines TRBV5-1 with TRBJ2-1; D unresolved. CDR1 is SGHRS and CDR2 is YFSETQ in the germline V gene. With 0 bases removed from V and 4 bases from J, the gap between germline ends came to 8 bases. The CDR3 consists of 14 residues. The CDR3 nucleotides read TGCGCCAGCAGCTTGGATGCCACTTACAATGAGCAGTTCTTC. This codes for CASSLDATYNEQFF.

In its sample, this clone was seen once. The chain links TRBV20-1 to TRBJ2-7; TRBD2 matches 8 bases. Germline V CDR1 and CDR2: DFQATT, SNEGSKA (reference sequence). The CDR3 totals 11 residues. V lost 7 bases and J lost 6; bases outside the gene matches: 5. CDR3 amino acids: CSGYGRGEQYF. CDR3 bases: TGCAGTGGTTACGGGAGGGGCGAGCAGTACTTC.

The chain's CDR3 is CASKRTRGQKDTQYF. DNA of the CDR3: TGTGCCAGTAAAAGAACGCGGGGGCAAAAGGATACGCAGTATTTT. The chain carries TRBV19 and TRBJ2-3, with a weak D call TRBD2 (7 bases). Germline V gives CDR1 LNHDA, CDR2 SQIVND (reference sequence). Between the trimmed V and J ends, which lost 7 bases and 6 bases, there was a span of 20 bases. There are 15 residues in the CDR3.

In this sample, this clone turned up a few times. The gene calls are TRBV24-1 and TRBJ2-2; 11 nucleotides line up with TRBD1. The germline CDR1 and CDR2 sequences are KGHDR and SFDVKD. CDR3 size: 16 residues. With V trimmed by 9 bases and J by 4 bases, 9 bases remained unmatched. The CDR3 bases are TGTGCCACCGGACAGGGGGCTGGCAGCAGCACCGGGGAGCTGTTTTTT. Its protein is CATGQGAGSSTGELFF.

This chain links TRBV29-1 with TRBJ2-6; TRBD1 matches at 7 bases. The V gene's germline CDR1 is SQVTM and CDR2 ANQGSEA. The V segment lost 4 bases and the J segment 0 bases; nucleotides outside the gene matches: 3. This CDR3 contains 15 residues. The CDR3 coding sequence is TGCAGCGTTGGGGACAGTTTCTCTGGGGCCAACGTCCTGACTTTC. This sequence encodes CSVGDSFSGANVLTF.

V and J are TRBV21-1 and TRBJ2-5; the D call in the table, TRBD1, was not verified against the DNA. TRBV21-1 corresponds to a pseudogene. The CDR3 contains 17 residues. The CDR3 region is CASSKKDRAKVGKTQYF. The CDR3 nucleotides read TGTGCCAGCAGCAAAAAAGACAGGGCTAAGGTTGGAAAGACCCAGTACTTC.

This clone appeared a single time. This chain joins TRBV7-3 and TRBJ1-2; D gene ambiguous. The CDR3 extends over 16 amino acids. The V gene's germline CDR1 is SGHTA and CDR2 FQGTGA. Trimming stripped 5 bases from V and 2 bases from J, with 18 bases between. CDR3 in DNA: TGTGCCAGCAGCCCCCAGGCCGCGATACCGAACTATGGCTACACCTTC. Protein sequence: CASSPQAAIPNYGYTF.

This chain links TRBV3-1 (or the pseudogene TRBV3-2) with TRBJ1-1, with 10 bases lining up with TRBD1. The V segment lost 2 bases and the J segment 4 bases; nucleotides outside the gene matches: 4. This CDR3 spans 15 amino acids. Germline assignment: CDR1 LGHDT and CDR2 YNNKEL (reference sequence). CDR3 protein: CASSQRGTGATEAFF. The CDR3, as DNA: TGTGCCAGCAGCCAAAGAGGGACAGGGGCCACTGAAGCTTTCTTT.

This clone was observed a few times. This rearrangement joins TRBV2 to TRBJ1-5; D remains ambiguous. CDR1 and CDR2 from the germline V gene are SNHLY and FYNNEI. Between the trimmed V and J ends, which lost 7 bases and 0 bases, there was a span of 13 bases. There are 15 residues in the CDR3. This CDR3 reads CASKGGRDSNQPQHF. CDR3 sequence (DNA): TGTGCCAGCAAGGGCGGGCGGGATAGCAATCAGCCCCAGCATTTT.

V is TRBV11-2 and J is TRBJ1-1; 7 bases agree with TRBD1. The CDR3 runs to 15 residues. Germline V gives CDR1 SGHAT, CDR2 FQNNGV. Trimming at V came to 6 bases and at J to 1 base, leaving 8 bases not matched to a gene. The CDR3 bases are TGTGCCAGCAGGGTAAACAGGGGCCGGAACACTGAAGCTTTCTTT. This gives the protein CASRVNRGRNTEAFF.

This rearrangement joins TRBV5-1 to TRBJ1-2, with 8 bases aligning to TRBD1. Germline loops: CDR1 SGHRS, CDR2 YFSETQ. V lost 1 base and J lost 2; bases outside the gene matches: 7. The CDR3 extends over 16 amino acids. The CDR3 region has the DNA TGCGCCAGCAGCTTGCAAGAGCAGGGGGCGAACTATGGCTACACCTTC. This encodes CASSLQEQGANYGYTF. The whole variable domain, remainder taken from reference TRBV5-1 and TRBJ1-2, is KAGVTQTPRYLIKTRGQQVTLSCSPISGHRSVSWYQQTPGQGLQFLFEYFSETQRNKGNFPGRFSGRQFSNSRSEMNVSTLELGDSALYLCASSLQEQGANYGYTFGSGTRLTVV.

The CDR3 nucleotides read TGTGCCAGCAGTTACGTTGCGGGGGGACGAGAGACCCAGTACTTC. Its translation is CASSYVAGGRETQYF. V and J are TRBV6-2 or TRBV6-3 and TRBJ2-5, with 8 bases matching TRBD2. Germline V gene sequence: CDR1 MNHEY, CDR2 SVGEGT. With 2 bases clipped from V and 4 bases from J, the junction kept 6 bases outside the gene matches. The length of the CDR3 is 15 residues.

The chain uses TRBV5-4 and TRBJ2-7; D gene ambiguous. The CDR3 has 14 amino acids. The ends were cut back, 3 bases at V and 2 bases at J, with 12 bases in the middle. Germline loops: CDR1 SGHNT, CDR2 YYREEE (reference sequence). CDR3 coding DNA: TGTGCCAGCAGCTCAGGTGGGCAGCCCTACGAGCAGTACTTC. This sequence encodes CASSSGGQPYEQYF.

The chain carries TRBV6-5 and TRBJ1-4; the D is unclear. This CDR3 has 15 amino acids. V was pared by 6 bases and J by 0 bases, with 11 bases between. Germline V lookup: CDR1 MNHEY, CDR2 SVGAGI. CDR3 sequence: CASRFSGTTNEKLFF. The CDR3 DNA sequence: TGTGCCAGCAGATTCTCAGGAACAACTAATGAAAAACTGTTTTTT.

The CDR3 DNA follows: TGCGCCAGCAGCCTGGGACAAAAGATCTATGGCTACACCTTC. As protein: CASSLGQKIYGYTF. The V and J genes are TRBV4-1 and TRBJ1-2; tentatively, D is TRBD1 (6 bases). The germline gives CDR1 MGHRA, CDR2 YSYEKL. The CDR3 contains 14 residues. The V end lost 4 bases, the J end lost 4 bases, and 13 bases lay between the germline ends.

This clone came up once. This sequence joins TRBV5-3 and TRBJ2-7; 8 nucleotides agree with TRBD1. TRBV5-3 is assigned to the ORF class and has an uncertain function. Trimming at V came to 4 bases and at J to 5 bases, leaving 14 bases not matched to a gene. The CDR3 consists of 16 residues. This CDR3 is CARSRVDRGRGDEQYF. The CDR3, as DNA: TGTGCCAGAAGCCGAGTAGACAGGGGAAGGGGGGACGAGCAGTACTTC.

The CDR3 nucleotides read TGCGCCAGCAGCCAAGGTTTTGCCGGGACAGGGCTCTACGAGCAGTACTTC. It translates to CASSQGFAGTGLYEQYF. The rearrangement uses TRBV4-1 and TRBJ2-7, with TRBD1 matching 9 bases. This CDR3 is built from 17 residues. Looked up from germline, CDR1 is MGHRA and CDR2 is YSYEKL. The trim removed 1 base at V and 3 bases at J, leaving 10 bases unmatched.

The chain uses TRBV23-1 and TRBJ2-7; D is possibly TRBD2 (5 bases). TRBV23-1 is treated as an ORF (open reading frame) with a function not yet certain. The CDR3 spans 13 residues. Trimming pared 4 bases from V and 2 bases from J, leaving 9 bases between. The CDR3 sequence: CASSLRRAYEQYF. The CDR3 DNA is TGCGCCAGCAGTCTAAGGCGGGCCTACGAGCAGTACTTC.

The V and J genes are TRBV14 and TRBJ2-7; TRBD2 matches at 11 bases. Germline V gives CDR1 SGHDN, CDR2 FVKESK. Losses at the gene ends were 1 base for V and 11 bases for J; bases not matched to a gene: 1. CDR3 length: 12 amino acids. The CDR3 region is CASSQAGLAEYF. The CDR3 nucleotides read TGTGCCAGCAGCCAAGCGGGACTAGCGGAGTACTTC.

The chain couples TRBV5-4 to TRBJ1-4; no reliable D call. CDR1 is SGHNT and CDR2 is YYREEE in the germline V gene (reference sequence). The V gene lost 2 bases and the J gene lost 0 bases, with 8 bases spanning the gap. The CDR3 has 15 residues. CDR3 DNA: TGTGCCAGCAGCTTTCAGTCTTCAACTAATGAAAAACTGTTTTTT. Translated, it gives CASSFQSSTNEKLFF.

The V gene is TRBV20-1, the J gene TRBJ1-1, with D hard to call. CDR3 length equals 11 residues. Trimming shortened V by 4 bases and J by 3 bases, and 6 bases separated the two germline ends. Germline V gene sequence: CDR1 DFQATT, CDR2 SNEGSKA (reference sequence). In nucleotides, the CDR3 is TGCAGTGCTAAGAGGGACACTGAAGCTTTCTTT. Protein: CSAKRDTEAFF.

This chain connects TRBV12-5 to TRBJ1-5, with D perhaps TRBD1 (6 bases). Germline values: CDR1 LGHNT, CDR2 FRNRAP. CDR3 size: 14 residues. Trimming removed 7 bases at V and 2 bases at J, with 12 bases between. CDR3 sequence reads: CASARRTGNQPQHF. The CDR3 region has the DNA TGTGCTAGTGCCCGTCGGACAGGCAATCAGCCCCAGCATTTT.

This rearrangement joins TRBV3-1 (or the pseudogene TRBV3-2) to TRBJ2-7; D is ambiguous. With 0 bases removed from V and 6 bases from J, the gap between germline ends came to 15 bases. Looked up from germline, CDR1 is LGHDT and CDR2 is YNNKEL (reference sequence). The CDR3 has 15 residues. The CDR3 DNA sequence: TGTGCCAGCAGCCAAGATGGCAGGTCCTCTGTCGAGCAGTACTTC. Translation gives CASSQDGRSSVEQYF.

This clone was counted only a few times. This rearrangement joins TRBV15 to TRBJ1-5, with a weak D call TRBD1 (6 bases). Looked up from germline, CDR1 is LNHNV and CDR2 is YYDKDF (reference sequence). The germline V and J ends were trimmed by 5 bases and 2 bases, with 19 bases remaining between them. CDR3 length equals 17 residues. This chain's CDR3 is CATSARTGKDGNQPQHF. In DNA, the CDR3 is TGTGCCACCAGCGCCCGCACAGGGAAAGACGGCAATCAGCCCCAGCATTTT.

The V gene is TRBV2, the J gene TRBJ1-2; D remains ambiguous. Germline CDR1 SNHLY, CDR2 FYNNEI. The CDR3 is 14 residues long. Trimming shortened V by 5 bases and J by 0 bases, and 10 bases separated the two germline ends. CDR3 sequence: CASSRDAPNYGYTF. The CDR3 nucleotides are TGTGCCAGCAGTCGAGATGCTCCTAACTATGGCTACACCTTC. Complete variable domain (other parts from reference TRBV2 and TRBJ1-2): EPEVTQTPSHQVTQMGQEVILRCVPISNHLYFYWYRQILGQKVEFLVSFYNNEISEKSEIFDDQFSVERPDGSNFTLKIRSTKLEDSAMYFCASSRDAPNYGYTFGSGTRLTVV.